The clone carrying this T cell receptor (beta chain) was seen only once. The antigen remains undetermined. Being one base from a much bigger clone, this may be a read error. Per the germline V gene, CDR1 is MDHEN and CDR2 is SYDVKM. Trimming shortened V by 10 bases and J by 0 bases, and 16 bases separated the two germline ends. The CDR3 is 15 amino acids. These data originate in a study of breast tumors, draining lymph nodes, adjacent tissues. General observations from the study: Compared with basal-like, luminal-like tumors shared significantly more repertoire with nontumor tissue. The data were judged consistent with most tumor T cells coming from lymph node and expanding in tumor. Tumors had less TCR diversity than lymph nodes, more than nontumor tissue.

MiXCR, applied by TCRdb to the multiplex PCR reads, yields one record per CDR3 protein. The sample carries about 13,000 distinct CDR3 sequences, about 50% recorded once. This clonotype originated in a female donor with breast cancer. Some clones in this sample may be carry-over from other donors' samples. The sequenced sample was tumor-adjacent breast tissue. This chain uses TRBV28 with TRBJ2-4, with TRBD2 as a possible D gene (5 bases). The CDR3 protein is CATRGRAVAKNIQYF. CDR3 DNA sequence: TGTGCCACCAGAGGGCGGGCGGTAGCCAAAAACATTCAGTACTTC. The complete variable domain, with remaining parts taken from reference TRBV28 and TRBJ2-4, reads DVKVTQSSRYLVKRTGEKVFLECVQDMDHENMFWYRQDPGLGLRLIYFSYDVKMKEKGDIPEGYSVSREKKERFSLILESASTNQTSMYLCATRGRAVAKNIQYFGAGTRLSVL.